This T cell receptor beta chain came from a study of T cell responses to AZD1222 COVID-19 vaccine. Study-level points and caveats: A reported finding is that nearly half of spike-specific TCRs target unmutated variant regions.

As regards this clone: What it binds is unknown.

The data were produced by immunoSEQ multiplex PCR, yet TCRdb's version contains in-frame clones alone and is incomplete. Altogether roughly 150,000 clones are present, roughly nine tenths being singletons, with the ten largest covering roughly 1.3%. Germline loops: CDR1 LNHDA, CDR2 SQIVND (reference sequence). The CDR3 is made up of 14 amino acids. V dropped 3 bases and J dropped 3 bases, with 11 bases sitting between them. Source: peripheral blood, taken 28 days after the second AZD1222 dose. The receptor was derived from an adult who received the AZD1222 COVID-19 vaccine. V gene TRBV19 combines with J gene TRBJ1-1, with D tentatively TRBD1 (6 bases). The chain's CDR3 is CASSIRQDYTEAFF. CDR3 sequence (DNA): TGTGCCAGTAGTATCCGACAGGACTACACTGAAGCTTTCTTT.